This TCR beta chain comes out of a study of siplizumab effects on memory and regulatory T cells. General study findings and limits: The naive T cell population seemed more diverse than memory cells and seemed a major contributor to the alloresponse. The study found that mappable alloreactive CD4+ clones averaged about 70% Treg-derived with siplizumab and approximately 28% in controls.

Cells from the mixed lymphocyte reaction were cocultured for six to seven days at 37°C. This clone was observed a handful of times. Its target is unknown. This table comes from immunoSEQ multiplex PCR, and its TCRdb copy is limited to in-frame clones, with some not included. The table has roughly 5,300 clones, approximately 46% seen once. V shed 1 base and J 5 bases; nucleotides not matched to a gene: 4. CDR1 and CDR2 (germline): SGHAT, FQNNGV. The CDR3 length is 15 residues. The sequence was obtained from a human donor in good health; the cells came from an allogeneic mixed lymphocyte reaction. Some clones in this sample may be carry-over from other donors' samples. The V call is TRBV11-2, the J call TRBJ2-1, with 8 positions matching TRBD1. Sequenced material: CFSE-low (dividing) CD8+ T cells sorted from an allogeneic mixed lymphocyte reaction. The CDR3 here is CASSLAQGVHNEQFF. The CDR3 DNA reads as TGTGCCAGCAGCTTAGCACAGGGGGTCCACAATGAGCAGTTCTTC.